This entry lists 8 T cell receptor beta chains sequenced from one sample in a study of shared clonotypes between healthy human individuals. CD45RO-negative, CCR7-positively selected cells formed the naive CD8 fraction, excluding terminally differentiated effector memory CD45RA+ cells. TCRdb's table, derived via immunoSEQ multiplex PCR, lists solely in-frame clones and lacks some. The table has fewer than 800,000 clones, about 91% seen once. The specimen sequenced was naive CD8+ T cells sorted from blood. These receptors all stem from a man under 40 in good health.

The genes are TRBV28 and TRBJ2-3, with D possibly TRBD1 on 6 matching bases. CDR1 and CDR2 (germline): MDHEN, SYDVKM. Trimming stripped 5 bases from V and 0 bases from J, with 9 bases between. The CDR3 is 14 amino acids. The CDR3 nucleotides are TGTGCCAGCAGTGGGGGCCTCAGCACAGATACGCAGTATTTT. Residues: CASSGGLSTDTQYF.

Comment on this clone: At the DNA level, this CDR3 is encoded by other sequences in the same sample as well. The rearrangement links TRBV7-6 to TRBJ2-3; no clear D. The CDR3 loop spans 12 amino acids. Trimming left V 4 bases short and J 6 bases short, with 8 bases between. Germline CDR1 is SGHVS and CDR2 is FNYEAQ. Here the CDR3 DNA reads TGTGCCAGCAGCTCCGGTAGGGATACGCAGTATTTT. Its protein is CASSSGRDTQYF.

The chain employs TRBV5-1 and TRBJ1-4, with 9 bases lining up with TRBD1. This CDR3 spans 17 amino acids. The V gene's germline CDR1 is SGHRS and CDR2 YFSETQ. Unmatched junction bases numbered 7, after V lost 4 bases and J lost 0 bases. In nucleotides, the CDR3 is TGCGCCAGCAGCCCCGGACAGGGGATAGCAACTAATGAAAAACTGTTTTTT. It translates to CASSPGQGIATNEKLFF.

This clone was seen only once. The chain uses TRBV7-9 and TRBJ2-5; TRBD2 might be the D (5 bases). The CDR3 spans 15 residues. V was cut by 5 bases and J by 4 bases, with 17 bases left in between. The germline CDR1 and CDR2 sequences are SEHNR and FQNEAQ (reference sequence). In DNA form, the CDR3 reads TGTGCCAGCAGCCCCCCTAGGAGCGGTGGAGAGACCCAGTACTTC. This gives the protein CASSPPRSGGETQYF.

The J gene is TRBJ2-7, the V gene TRBV27; perhaps D is TRBD1 or TRBD2 (5 bases each). The V and J ends lost 6 bases and 5 bases respectively, with 20 bases between them. The CDR3 contains 15 residues. Germline assignment: CDR1 MNHEY and CDR2 SMNVEV (reference sequence). The CDR3 nucleotides are TGTGCCAGCAGCCGCGCCGGGACCCCACCTAACGAGCAGTACTTC. Translated: CASSRAGTPPNEQYF.

V is TRBV9 and J is TRBJ2-3; possible D gene TRBD2, 6 bases. Germline loops: CDR1 SGDLS, CDR2 YYNGEE. The V gene lost 4 bases and the J gene lost 5 bases, with 14 bases spanning the gap. The CDR3 has 14 residues. Here the CDR3 reads CASSLAGSIDTQYF. CDR3 DNA: TGTGCCAGCAGCCTGGCGGGATCGATAGATACGCAGTATTTT.

V gene TRBV28 combines with J gene TRBJ2-2, with 7 bases aligning to TRBD1. The trim removed 3 bases at V and 0 bases at J, leaving 13 bases unmatched. The CDR3 runs 19 residues. Germline CDR1 is MDHEN and CDR2 is SYDVKM. The CDR3 reads CASSFPTQGDRANTGELFF. The CDR3 DNA reads TGTGCCAGCAGTTTCCCGACTCAGGGGGACCGCGCGAACACCGGGGAGCTGTTTTTT.

J is TRBJ2-1 and V is TRBV27; tentatively, D is TRBD2 (6 bases). The CDR3 spans 15 residues. Trimming shortened V by 4 bases and J by 7 bases, and 17 bases separated the two germline ends. CDR1 is MNHEY and CDR2 is SMNVEV in the germline V gene (reference sequence). The CDR3: CASSSAVEGLNEQFF. CDR3 DNA sequence: TGTGCCAGCAGTTCAGCGGTGGAGGGCCTTAATGAGCAGTTCTTC.